These 18 T cell receptor beta chains originate from one sample sequenced in a study of blood T cells in healthy people across ages. The use of a sample-barcoded 5' primer and a J-beta primer mix characterized a second PCR of 7 to 11 cycles. MiXCR, applied by TCRdb to the 5' RACE reads, yields one record per CDR3 protein. The data show some 1.6 million distinct CDR3 sequences, with about 35% seen just once and about 11% held by the top ten. Sequencing was carried out using blood. The receptors stem from a woman aged 25 to 39 in good health.

Concerning this clonotype: A junction boundary mismatches the germline segment, possibly from a read error. V usage is TRBV10-2 and J usage is TRBJ2-5, with TRBD1 as a possible D gene (5 bases). The CDR3 has 15 amino acids. Per germline, CDR1 WSHSY and CDR2 SAAADI. As DNA, the CDR3 is TGCGTCAGCAGTGGAACGGACACTGTCCAAGAGACCCAGTACTTC. This encodes CVSSGTDTVQETQYF.

This chain joins TRBV5-1 and TRBJ2-7, with TRBD1 matching over 9 bases. V dropped 4 bases and J dropped 5; count of bases not matched to a gene: 7. CDR3 length equals 14 residues. Germline CDR1 reads SGHRS; CDR2 reads YFSETQ. Here the CDR3 reads CASSPGQGGDEQYF. In DNA, the CDR3 is TGCGCCAGCAGCCCGGGACAGGGAGGGGACGAGCAGTACTTC.

The rearrangement uses TRBV7-6 and TRBJ2-3; D tentatively fits TRBD1 or TRBD2 (5 bases each). The CDR3 runs 17 residues. The germline gives CDR1 SGHVS, CDR2 FNYEAQ. V shed 1 base and J shed 4 bases, with 18 bases lying between them. CDR3 DNA sequence: TGTGCCAGCAGCTTAGTTCAGGGTCGGGATAGCGCAGATACGCAGTATTTT. This encodes CASSLVQGRDSADTQYF.

The chain recombines TRBV28 with TRBJ1-4; D gene unclear. Germline V gene sequence: CDR1 MDHEN, CDR2 SYDVKM. The CDR3 totals 16 residues. The V and J ends lost 3 bases and 8 bases respectively, with 19 bases between them. CDR3 sequence (DNA): TGTGCCAGCAGTTTGAGGCTGGGTGAACTCAACGAAAAACTGTTTTTT. Translation gives CASSLRLGELNEKLFF.

This clonotype was detected once. This sequence joins TRBV20-1 and TRBJ2-5, with TRBD2 matching 8 bases. Germline lookup yields CDR1 DFQATT and CDR2 SNEGSKA (reference sequence). The CDR3 spans 15 residues. V gave up 0 bases and J gave up 11 bases; unmatched junction bases: 14. CDR3 in DNA: TGCAGTGCTAGAGATAAGGAGACTAGCGACAATAAGCAGTACTTC. This codes for CSARDKETSDNKQYF.

This clonotype was seen more than once but under ten times. The chain carries TRBV4-2 and TRBJ2-7; 9 bases agree with TRBD2. Germline values: CDR1 LGHNA, CDR2 YNFKEQ. The V gene end was trimmed by 0 bases and the J gene end by 3 bases; junction bases not matched to a gene: 6. This CDR3 has 16 amino acids. CDR3 DNA sequence: TGTGCCAGCAGCCAAGATCGGCGGGAGGGCCTCTACGAGCAGTACTTC. Translating gives CASSQDRREGLYEQYF.

The chain is built from TRBV4-1 and TRBJ1-2; D call uncertain. The ends were cut back, 2 bases at V and 2 bases at J, with 18 bases in the middle. From germline, CDR1 is MGHRA and CDR2 YSYEKL. This CDR3 region has 17 residues. The CDR3 nucleotides read TGCGCCAGCAGCCAACGTATCCTCACTACAGCGAACTATGGCTACACCTTC. Protein sequence: CASSQRILTTANYGYTF.

This chain connects TRBV9 to TRBJ2-5; no firm D call. Trimming took off 3 bases at V and 1 base at J, with 7 bases between the two ends. CDR1 is SGDLS, CDR2 YYNGEE, per germline. This CDR3 contains 13 residues. The CDR3 DNA is TGTGCCAGCAGCGCCTCGGCCCAAGAGACCCAGTACTTC. As protein: CASSASAQETQYF. Using reference TRBV9 and TRBJ2-5 for the parts outside the CDR3, the full variable domain is DSGVTQTPKHLITATGQRVTLRCSPRSGDLSVYWYQQSLDQGLQFLIQYYNGEERAKGNILERFSAQQFPDLHSELNLSSLELGDSALYFCASSASAQETQYFGPGTRLLVL.

V is TRBV4-2 and J is TRBJ1-2, with D uncertain. V gave up 4 bases and J gave up 4 bases, with 25 bases separating them. This CDR3 region has 18 residues. Germline CDR1 is LGHNA and CDR2 is YNFKEQ. The CDR3 DNA reads as TGTGCCAGCAGCCCTGATCGTAGGACTGGGCTCCCTTTCTATGGCTACACCTTC. Its translation: CASSPDRRTGLPFYGYTF.

This clonotype occurred a few times. The chain links TRBV2 to TRBJ2-5; no firm D call. The V gene's germline CDR1 is SNHLY and CDR2 FYNNEI. The CDR3 is made up of 11 amino acids. V was cut by 11 bases and J by 2 bases, with 9 bases left in between. The CDR3 loop is CAGDTQETQYF. The CDR3 DNA is TGTGCCGGCGACACTCAAGAGACCCAGTACTTC.

This chain links TRBV15 with TRBJ2-2; perhaps TRBD2 as D (6 bases). This CDR3 is built from 17 residues. The germline V gene has CDR1 LNHNV and CDR2 YYDKDF (reference sequence). With 3 bases removed from V and 3 bases from J, the gap between germline ends came to 17 bases. This chain's CDR3 is CATSRISGERYTGELFF. In nucleotides, the CDR3 is TGTGCCACCAGCAGGATATCGGGGGAGCGGTACACCGGGGAGCTGTTTTTT.

The V call is TRBV14, the J call TRBJ2-7, with 7 nucleotides matching TRBD1. The CDR3 loop spans 14 amino acids. With V trimmed by 5 bases and J by 0 bases, 4 bases remained unmatched. Germline lookup yields CDR1 SGHDN and CDR2 FVKESK. The CDR3 nucleotides are TGTGCCAGCAGCTATTGGGACAGCTCCTACGAGCAGTACTTC. Translation gives CASSYWDSSYEQYF.

Only a few counts were recorded for this clonotype. The chain carries TRBV27 and TRBJ1-6, with D possibly matching TRBD1 (6 bases). CDR1 is MNHEY and CDR2 is SMNVEV in the germline V gene (reference sequence). This CDR3 has 17 amino acids. V was pared by 3 bases and J by 5 bases, with 17 bases between. CDR3 region: CASSFTAGDEDNSPLHF. CDR3 nucleotide sequence: TGTGCCAGCAGTTTTACGGCAGGGGACGAAGATAATTCACCCCTCCACTTT.

This clonotype was counted only a few times. The chain has TRBV21-1 and TRBJ2-7; TRBD1 is the table's D call, not checked against the DNA. TRBV21-1 is shown as a pseudogene. The CDR3 runs 17 residues. The CDR3 region is CASSQRSLQGASYEQYF. Here the CDR3 DNA reads TGTGCCAGCAGTCAAAGGTCTCTACAGGGGGCTTCCTACGAGCAGTACTTC.

The J gene is TRBJ1-1, the V gene TRBV21-1; TRBD1, the table's D call, lacks a check against the DNA. TRBV21-1 is a pseudogene locus. The CDR3 is 13 residues long. The CDR3 DNA reads as TGTGCCAGCAGCAAGAAAAATCCCCCCGAAGCTTTCTTT. Translated: CASSKKNPPEAFF.

This clonotype came up a few times. The chain combines TRBV25-1 with TRBJ2-7; unclear D gene. This CDR3 spans 14 amino acids. V lost 4 bases, J lost 2 bases, and 12 bases lay in between. The germline V gene has CDR1 MGHDK and CDR2 SYGVNS. Here the CDR3 reads CASSAFNSAYEQYF. The CDR3, as DNA: TGTGCCAGCAGTGCATTCAACTCGGCCTACGAGCAGTACTTC.

Only a few counts were recorded for this clonotype. V gene TRBV7-2 combines with J gene TRBJ1-4, with no clear D. The CDR3 runs to 16 residues. V was pared by 2 bases and J by 0 bases, with 10 bases between. CDR1 SGHTA and CDR2 FQGNSA come from the germline V gene. CDR3 sequence: CASSLRGPATNEKLFF. The CDR3 DNA reads as TGTGCCAGCAGCTTACGCGGACCTGCAACTAATGAAAAACTGTTTTTT.

This sequence joins TRBV11-3 and TRBJ2-1; 9 nucleotides agree with TRBD1. Germline V gives CDR1 SGHNT, CDR2 YENEEA. The CDR3 has 16 residues. V lost 3 bases and J lost 9; bases outside the gene matches: 12. CDR3 DNA: TGTGCCAGCAGCTTGAGGTCAACAGGGGGCTGGGGTGAGCAGTTCTTC. This gives the protein CASSLRSTGGWGEQFF.